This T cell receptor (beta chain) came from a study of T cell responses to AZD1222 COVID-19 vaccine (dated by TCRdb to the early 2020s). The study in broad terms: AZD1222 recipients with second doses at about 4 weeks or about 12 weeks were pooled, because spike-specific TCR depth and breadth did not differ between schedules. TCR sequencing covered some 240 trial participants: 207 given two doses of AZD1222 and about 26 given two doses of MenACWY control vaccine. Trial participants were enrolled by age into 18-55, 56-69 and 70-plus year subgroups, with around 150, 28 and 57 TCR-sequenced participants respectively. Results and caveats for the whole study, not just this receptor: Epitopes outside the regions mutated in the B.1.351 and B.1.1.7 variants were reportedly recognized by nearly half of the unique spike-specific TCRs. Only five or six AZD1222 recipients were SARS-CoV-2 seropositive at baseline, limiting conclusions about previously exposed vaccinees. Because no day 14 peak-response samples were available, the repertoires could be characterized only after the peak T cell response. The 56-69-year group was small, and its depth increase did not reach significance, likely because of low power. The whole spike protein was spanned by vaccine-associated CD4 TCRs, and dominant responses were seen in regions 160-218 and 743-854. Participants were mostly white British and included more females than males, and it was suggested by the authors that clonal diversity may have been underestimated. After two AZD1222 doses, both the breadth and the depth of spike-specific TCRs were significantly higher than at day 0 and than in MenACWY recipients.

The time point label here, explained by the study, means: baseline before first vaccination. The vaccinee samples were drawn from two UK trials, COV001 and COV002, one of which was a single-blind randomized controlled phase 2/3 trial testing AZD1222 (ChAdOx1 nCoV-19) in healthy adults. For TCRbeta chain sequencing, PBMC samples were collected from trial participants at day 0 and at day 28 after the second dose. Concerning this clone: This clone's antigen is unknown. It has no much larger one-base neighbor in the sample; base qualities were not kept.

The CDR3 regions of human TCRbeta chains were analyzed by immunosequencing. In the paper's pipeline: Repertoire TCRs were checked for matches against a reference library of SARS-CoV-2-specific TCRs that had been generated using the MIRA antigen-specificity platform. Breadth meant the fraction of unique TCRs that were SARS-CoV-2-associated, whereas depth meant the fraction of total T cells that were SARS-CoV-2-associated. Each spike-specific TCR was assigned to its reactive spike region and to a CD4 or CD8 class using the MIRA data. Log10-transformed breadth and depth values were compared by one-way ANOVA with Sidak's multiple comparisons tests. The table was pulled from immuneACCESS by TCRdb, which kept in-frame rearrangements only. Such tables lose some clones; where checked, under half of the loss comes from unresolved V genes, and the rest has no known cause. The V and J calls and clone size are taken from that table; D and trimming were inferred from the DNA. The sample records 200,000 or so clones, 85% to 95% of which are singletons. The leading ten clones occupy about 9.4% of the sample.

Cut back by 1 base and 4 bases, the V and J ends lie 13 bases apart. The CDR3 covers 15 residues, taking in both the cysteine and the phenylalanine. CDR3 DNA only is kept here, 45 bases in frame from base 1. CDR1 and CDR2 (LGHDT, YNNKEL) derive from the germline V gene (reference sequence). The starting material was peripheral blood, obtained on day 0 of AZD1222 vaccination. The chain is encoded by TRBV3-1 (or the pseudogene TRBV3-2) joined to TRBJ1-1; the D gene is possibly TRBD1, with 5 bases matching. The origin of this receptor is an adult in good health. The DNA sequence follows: TGTGCCAGCAGCCAAGTTTCTGGGGCGGGCACTGAAGCTTTCTTT. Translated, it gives CASSQVSGAGTEAFF.